This paragraph covers one T cell receptor beta chain sequence. The antigen it recognizes is unknown. No base quality information exists; no much larger clone differs at one position. TCR beta CDR3 regions were amplified from genomic DNA with the immunoSEQ assay, a bias-controlled multiplex PCR using V- and J-specific primers. In a second PCR step, a proprietary barcode and Illumina adapter sequences were attached to the CDR3 amplicons. An Illumina MiSeq instrument was used for sequencing of the CDR3 libraries. Concerning the study's data processing: immunoSEQ Analyzer 3.0 was used for export and quality control, with R Bioconductor and Immunarch used for downstream analyses. Repertoire metrics were calculated using only productive rearrangements within the normalized downsampled data set. Pathologically expanded clonotypes were defined as those larger than 5 templates in the normalized cohort. Repertoire diversity was measured with the Inverse Simpson Index. The non-normalized data set was used for CMV-specificity analyses so that all clonotypes could be captured. TCRdb provides this immuneACCESS table in a form limited to in-frame rearrangements. Some clones are lacking; in checked studies, under half of them reflect an unresolved V gene, and why the rest are absent is not known. V, J and clone size are those of that table, while D and trimming were read from the DNA. The sample table lists over 10,000 clones, 70% to 85% of them with a count of one. Jointly, the top ten make up approximately 5% of the sample.

From its cysteine to its phenylalanine, the CDR3 spans 13 amino acids. The only DNA kept is the CDR3, 39 bases in frame from the first base. V is cut by 5 bases and J by 8 bases, and the space between the germline ends is 13 bases. The CDR1 and CDR2 encoded by the germline V gene are MDHEN and SYDVKM. The sample's time point, from its label and the paper: 100 days after allo-HCT. Blood from recipients was drawn about 28 days before transplant and again at days 30, 100 and 180 after transplant. Nuclei Lysis Solution was used to extract genomic DNA from fresh or cryopreserved unfractionated peripheral blood mononuclear cells. This sample is drawn from a study of T cell clonotyping in hematopoietic cell transplantation listed by TCRdb under 2021. Regarding the research as a whole: In the study, around 130 blood samples were gathered from 35 to 45 consecutive transplant recipients and their related donors. Patient recruitment ran from 2015 to early 2017, and follow-up continued until September 2020 or death. Study-level results and caveats: After transplant, TCR diversity in recipients dropped, and pathologically expanded clonotypes climbed progressively between day 30 and day 180. Only a small fraction of recipient repertoires overlapped donor repertoires, with over 95% appearing de novo at the given depth. Donor and pretransplant recipient Inverse Simpson Index values predicted broader posttransplant TCR repertoire diversity. The sample size was limited, and because cells were not sorted, the contributions of CD4 and CD8 repertoires could not be separated.

The source of this sequence is a female patient in her forties who had an allogeneic stem cell transplant from a related donor, so T cells may come from the graft donor. Some clones in this sample may be carry-over from other donors' samples. The rearranged segments are TRBV28 and TRBJ1-5; matching of 6 bases hints at TRBD1 as the D gene. Sequences were derived from PBMCs, sampled 100 days after allogeneic stem cell transplant. This receptor carries the CDR3 CASSGWEGEPQHF. The sequenced DNA is TGTGCCAGCAGTGGTTGGGAGGGGGAGCCCCAGCATTTT.